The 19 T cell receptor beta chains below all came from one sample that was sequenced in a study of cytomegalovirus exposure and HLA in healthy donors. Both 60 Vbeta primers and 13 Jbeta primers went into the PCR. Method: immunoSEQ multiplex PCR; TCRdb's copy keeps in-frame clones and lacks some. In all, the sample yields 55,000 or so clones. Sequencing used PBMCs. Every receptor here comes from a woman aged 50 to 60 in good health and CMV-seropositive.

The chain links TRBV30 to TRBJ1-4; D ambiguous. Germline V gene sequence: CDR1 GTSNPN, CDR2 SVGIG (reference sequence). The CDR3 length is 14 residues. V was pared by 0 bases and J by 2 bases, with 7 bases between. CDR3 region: CAWSVTETNEKLFF. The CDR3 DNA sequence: TGTGCCTGGAGTGTCACAGAGACTAATGAAAAACTGTTTTTT.

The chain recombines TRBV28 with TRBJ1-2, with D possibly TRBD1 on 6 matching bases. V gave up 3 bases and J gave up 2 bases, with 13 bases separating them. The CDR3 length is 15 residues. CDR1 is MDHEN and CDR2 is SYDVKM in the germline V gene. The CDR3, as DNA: TGTGCCAGCAGTTTCCCCATGACAGGAAACTATGGCTACACCTTC. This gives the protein CASSFPMTGNYGYTF.

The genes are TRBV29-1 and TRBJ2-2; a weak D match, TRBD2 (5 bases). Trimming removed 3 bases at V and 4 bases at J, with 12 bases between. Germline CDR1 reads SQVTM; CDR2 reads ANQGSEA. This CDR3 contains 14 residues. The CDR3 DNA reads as TGCAGCGTTGATGGTGGGAGAGGCACCGGGGAGCTGTTTTTT. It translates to CSVDGGRGTGELFF.

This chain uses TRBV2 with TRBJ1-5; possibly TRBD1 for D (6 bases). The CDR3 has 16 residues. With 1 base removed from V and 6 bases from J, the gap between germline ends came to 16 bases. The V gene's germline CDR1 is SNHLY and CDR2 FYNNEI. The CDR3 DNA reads TGTGCCAGCAGTGAAGAGGCGGCAGGGGTAGGTCAGCCCCAGCATTTT. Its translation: CASSEEAAGVGQPQHF.

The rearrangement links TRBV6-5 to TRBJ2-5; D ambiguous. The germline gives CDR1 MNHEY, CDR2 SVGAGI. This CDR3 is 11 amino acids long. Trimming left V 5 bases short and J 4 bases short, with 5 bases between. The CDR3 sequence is CASSRRETQYF. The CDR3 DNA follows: TGTGCCAGCAGTCGCAGAGAGACCCAGTACTTC.

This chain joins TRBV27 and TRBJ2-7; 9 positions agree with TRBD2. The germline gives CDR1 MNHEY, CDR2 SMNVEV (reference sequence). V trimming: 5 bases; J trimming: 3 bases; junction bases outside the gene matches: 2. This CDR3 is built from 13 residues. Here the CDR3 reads CASSTTSGYEQYF. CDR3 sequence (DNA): TGTGCCAGCAGTACGACTAGCGGCTACGAGCAGTACTTC.

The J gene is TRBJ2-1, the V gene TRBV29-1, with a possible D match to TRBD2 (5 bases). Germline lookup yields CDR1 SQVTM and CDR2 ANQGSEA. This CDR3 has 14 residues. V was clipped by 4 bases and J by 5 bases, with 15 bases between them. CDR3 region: CSVVGERLDNEQFF. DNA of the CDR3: TGCAGCGTTGTGGGAGAACGCCTAGACAATGAGCAGTTCTTC.

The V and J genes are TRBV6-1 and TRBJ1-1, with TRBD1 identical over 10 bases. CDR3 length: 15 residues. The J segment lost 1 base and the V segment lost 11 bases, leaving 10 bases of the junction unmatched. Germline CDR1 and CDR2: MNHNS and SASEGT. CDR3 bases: TGTGCCGGAAAGAGCGGGACAGGGGCGAACACTGAAGCTTTCTTT. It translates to CAGKSGTGANTEAFF.

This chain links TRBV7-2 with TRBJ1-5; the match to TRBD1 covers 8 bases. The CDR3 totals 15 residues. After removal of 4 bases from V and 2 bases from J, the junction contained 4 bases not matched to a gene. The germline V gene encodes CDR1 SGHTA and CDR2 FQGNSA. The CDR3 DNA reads TGTGCCAGCAGCTGGGGACAGGAAGGCAATCAGCCCCAGCATTTT. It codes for CASSWGQEGNQPQHF.

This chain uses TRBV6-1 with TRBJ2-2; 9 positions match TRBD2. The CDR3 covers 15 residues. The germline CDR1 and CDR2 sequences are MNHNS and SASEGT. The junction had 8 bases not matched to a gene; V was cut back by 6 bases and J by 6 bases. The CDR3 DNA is TGTGCCAGCAGCACAGCGGGAGGAGGGTCCGGGGAGCTGTTTTTT. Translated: CASSTAGGGSGELFF.

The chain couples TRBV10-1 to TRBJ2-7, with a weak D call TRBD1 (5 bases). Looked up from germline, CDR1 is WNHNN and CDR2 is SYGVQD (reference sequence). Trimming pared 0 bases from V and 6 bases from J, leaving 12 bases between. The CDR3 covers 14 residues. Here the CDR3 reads CASSESMGPSEQYF. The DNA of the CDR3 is TGCGCCAGCAGTGAGTCGATGGGGCCGAGCGAGCAGTACTTC.

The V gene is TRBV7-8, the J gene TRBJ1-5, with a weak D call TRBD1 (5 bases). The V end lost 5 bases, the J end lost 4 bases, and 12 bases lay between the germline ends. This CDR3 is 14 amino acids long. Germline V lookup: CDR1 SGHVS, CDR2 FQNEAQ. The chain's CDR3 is CASSPDGGNQPQHF. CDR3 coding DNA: TGTGCCAGCAGCCCGGACGGGGGAAATCAGCCCCAGCATTTT.

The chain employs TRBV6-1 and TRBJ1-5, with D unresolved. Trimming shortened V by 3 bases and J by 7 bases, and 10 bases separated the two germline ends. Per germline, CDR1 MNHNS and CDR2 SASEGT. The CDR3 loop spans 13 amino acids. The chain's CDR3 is CASSEVFGQPQHF. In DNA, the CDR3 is TGTGCCAGCAGTGAGGTTTTTGGCCAGCCCCAGCATTTT.

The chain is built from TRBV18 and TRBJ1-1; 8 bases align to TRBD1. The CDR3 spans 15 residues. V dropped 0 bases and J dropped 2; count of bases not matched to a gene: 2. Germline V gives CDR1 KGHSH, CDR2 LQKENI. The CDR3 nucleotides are TGTGCCAGCTCACCACCGGGACAGGAAAACACTGAAGCTTTCTTT. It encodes CASSPPGQENTEAFF.

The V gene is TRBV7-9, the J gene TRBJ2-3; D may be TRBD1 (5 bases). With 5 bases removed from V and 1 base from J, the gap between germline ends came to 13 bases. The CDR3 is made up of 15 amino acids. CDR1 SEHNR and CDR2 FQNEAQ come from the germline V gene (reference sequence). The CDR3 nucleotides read TGTGCCAGCAGCCCTGGGGCGTCCCGCACAGATACGCAGTATTTT. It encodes CASSPGASRTDTQYF.

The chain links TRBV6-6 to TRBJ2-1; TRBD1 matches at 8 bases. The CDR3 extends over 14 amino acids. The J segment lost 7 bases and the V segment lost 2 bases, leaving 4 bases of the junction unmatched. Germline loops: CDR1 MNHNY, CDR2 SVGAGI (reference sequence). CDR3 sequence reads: CASSYQGAGNEQFF. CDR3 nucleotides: TGTGCCAGCAGTTACCAGGGGGCAGGGAATGAGCAGTTCTTC.

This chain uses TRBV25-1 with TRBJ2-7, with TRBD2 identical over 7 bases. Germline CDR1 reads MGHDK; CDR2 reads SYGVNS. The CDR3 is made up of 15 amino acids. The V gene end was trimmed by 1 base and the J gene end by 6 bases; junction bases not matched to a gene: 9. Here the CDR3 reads CASSESGTAGVEQYF. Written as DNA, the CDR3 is TGTGCCAGCAGTGAATCAGGGACGGCGGGGGTCGAGCAGTACTTC.

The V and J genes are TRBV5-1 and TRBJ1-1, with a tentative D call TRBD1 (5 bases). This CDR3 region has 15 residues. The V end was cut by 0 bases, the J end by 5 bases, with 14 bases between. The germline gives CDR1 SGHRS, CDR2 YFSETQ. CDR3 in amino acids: CASSLAGGTITEAFF. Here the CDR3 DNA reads TGCGCCAGCAGCTTGGCCGGGGGAACCATAACTGAAGCTTTCTTT. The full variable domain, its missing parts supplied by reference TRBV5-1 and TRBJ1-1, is KAGVTQTPRYLIKTRGQQVTLSCSPISGHRSVSWYQQTPGQGLQFLFEYFSETQRNKGNFPGRFSGRQFSNSRSEMNVSTLELGDSALYLCASSLAGGTITEAFFGQGTRLTVV.

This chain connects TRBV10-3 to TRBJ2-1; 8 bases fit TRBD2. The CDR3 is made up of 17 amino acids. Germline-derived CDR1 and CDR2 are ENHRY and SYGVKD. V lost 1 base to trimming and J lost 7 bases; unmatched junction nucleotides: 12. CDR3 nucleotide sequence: TGTGCCATCAGTGAGTTGGGACTAGTCTCATCGGGTAATGAGCAGTTCTTC. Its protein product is CAISELGLVSSGNEQFF.